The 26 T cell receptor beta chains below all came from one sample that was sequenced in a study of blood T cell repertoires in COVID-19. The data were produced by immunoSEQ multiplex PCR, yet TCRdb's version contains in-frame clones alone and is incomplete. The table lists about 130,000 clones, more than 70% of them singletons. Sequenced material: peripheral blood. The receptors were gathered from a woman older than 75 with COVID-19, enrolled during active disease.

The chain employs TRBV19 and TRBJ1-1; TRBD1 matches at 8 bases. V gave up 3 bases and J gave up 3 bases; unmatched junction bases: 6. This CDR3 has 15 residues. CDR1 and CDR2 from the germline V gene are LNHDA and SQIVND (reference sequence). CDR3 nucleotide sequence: TGTGCCAGTAGTATGGTACAGGGGGGGGACACTGAAGCTTTCTTT. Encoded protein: CASSMVQGGDTEAFF.

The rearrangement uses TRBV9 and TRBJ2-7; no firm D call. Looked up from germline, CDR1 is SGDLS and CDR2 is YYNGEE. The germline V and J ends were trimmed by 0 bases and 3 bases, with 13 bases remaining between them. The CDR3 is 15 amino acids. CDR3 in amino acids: CASSVDQAEVYEQYF. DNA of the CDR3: TGTGCCAGCAGCGTAGATCAAGCCGAGGTCTACGAGCAGTACTTC.

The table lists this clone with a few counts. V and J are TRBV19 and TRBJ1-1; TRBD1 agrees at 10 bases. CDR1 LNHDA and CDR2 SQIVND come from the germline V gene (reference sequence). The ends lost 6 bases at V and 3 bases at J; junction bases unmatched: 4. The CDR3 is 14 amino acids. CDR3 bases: TGTGCCAGTAGAGTTGACAGGGGGCACACTGAAGCTTTCTTT. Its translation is CASRVDRGHTEAFF.

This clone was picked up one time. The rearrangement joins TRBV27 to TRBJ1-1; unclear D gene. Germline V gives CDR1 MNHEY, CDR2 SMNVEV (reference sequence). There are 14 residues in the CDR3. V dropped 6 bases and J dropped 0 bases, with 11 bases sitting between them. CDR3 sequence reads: CASRSTSVNTEAFF. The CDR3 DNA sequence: TGTGCCAGCAGGTCTACCAGCGTGAACACTGAAGCTTTCTTT.

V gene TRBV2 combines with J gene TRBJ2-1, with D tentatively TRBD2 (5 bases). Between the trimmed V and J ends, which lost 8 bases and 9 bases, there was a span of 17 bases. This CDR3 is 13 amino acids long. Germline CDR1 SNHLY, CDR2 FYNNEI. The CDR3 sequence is CASEEAGVREQFF. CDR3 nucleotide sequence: TGTGCCAGCGAGGAGGCCGGGGTCCGTGAGCAGTTCTTC.

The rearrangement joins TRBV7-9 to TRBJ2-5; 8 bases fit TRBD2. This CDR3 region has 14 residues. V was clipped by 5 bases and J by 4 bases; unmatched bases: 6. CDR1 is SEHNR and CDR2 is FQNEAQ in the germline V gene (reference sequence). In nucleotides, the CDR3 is TGTGCCAGCAGCCCCTCGGGGGGGGGAGAGACCCAGTACTTC. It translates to CASSPSGGGETQYF. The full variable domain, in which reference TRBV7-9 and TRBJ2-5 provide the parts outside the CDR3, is DTGVSQNPRHKITKRGQNVTFRCDPISEHNRLYWYRQTLGQGPEFLTYFQNEAQLEKSRLLSDRFSAERPKGSFSTLEIQRTEQGDSAMYLCASSPSGGGETQYFGPGTRLLVL.

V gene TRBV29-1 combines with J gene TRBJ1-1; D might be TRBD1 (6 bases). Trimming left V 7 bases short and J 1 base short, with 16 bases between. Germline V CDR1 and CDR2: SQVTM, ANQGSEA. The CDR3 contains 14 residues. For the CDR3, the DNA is TGCAGCGCCACGGTACAGGGATGGAACACTGAAGCTTTCTTT. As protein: CSATVQGWNTEAFF.

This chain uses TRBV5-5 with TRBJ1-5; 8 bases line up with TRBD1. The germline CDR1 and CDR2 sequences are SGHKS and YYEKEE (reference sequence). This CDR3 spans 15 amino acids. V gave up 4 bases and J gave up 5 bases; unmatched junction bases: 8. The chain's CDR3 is CASSVMDRVDQPQHF. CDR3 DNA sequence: TGTGCCAGCAGCGTAATGGACAGGGTAGATCAGCCCCAGCATTTT.

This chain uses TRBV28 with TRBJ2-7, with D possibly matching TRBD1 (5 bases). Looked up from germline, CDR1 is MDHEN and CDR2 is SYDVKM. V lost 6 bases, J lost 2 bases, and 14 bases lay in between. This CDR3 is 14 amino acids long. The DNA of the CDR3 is TGTGCCAGCAGGATAAAACAGGCACCCTACGAGCAGTACTTC. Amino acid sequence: CASRIKQAPYEQYF.

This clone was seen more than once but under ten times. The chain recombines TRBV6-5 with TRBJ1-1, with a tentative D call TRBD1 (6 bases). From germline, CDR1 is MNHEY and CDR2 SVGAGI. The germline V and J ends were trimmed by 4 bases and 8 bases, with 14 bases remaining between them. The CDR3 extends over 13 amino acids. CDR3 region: CASSSEDRREAFF. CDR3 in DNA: TGTGCCAGCAGTTCCGAGGACAGACGAGAAGCTTTCTTT.

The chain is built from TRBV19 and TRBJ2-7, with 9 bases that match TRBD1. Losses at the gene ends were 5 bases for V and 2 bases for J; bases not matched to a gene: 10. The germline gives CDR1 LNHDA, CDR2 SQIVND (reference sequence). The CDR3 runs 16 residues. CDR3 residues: CASSDQGQGSPYEQYF. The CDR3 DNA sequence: TGTGCCAGTAGTGACCAGGGACAGGGTAGCCCCTACGAGCAGTACTTC.

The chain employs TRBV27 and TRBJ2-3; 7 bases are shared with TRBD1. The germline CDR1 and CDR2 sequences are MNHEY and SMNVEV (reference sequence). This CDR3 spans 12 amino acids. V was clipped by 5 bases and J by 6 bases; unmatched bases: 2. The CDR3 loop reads CASSPQGDTQYF. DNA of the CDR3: TGTGCCAGCAGTCCACAGGGGGATACGCAGTATTTT.

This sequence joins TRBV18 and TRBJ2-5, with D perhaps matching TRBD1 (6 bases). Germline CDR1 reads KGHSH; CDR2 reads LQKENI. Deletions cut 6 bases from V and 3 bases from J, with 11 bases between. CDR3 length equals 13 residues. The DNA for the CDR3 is TGTGCCAGCTCTCCTAGACAGGAAGAGACCCAGTACTTC. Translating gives CASSPRQEETQYF.

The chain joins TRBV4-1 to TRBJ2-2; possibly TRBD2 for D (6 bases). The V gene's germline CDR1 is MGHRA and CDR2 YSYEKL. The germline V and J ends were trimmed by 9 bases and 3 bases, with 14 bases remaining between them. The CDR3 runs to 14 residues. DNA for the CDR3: TGCGCCAGTGGGGGGATACGGGACACCGGGGAGCTGTTTTTT. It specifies CASGGIRDTGELFF.

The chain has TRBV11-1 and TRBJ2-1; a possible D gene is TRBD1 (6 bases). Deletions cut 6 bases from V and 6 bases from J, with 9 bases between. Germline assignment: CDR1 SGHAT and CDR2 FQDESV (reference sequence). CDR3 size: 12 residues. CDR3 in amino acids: CASRQGPNEQFF. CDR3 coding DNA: TGTGCCAGCAGGCAGGGGCCCAATGAGCAGTTCTTC.

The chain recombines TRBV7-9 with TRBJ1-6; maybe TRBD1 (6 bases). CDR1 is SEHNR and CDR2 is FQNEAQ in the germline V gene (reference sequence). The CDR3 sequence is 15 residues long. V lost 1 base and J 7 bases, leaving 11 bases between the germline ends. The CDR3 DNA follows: TGTGCCAGCAGCTTAGAGGGGGGGGTAAATTCACCCCTCCACTTT. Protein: CASSLEGGVNSPLHF.

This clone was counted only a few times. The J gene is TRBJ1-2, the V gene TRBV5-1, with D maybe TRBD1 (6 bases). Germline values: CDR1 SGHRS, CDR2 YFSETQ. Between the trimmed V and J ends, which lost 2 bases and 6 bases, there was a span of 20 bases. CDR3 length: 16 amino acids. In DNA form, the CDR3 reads TGCGCCAGCAGCTTCGCTGCGCCAGGGGTACGTGATGGCTACACCTTC. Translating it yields CASSFAAPGVRDGYTF.

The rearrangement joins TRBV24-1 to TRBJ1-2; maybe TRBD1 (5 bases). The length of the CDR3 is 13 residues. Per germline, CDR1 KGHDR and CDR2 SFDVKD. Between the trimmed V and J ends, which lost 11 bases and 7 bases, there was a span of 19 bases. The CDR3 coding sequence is TGTGCCATCGGGGGGGATAGGGCAGGTGGCTACACCTTC. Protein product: CAIGGDRAGGYTF.

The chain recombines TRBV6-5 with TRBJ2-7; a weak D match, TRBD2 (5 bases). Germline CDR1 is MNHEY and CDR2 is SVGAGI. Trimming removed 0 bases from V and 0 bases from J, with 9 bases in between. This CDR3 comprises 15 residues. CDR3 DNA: TGTGCCAGCAGTTACTCGAGGGTGACCTCCTACGAGCAGTACTTC. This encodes CASSYSRVTSYEQYF.

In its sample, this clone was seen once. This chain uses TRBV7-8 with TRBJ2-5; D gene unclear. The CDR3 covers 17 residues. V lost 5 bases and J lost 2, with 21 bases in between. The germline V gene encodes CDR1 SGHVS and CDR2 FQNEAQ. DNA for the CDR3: TGTGCCAGCAGCCTACGTCCGGGTTTACCGCCTCAAGAGACCCAGTACTTC. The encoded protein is CASSLRPGLPPQETQYF.

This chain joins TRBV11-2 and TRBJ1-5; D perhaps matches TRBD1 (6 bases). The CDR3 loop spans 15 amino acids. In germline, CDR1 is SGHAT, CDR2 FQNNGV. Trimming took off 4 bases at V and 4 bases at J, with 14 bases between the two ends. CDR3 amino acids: CASSCPQGSNQPQHF. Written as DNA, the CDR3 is TGTGCCAGCAGCTGTCCCCAGGGGTCAAATCAGCCCCAGCATTTT.

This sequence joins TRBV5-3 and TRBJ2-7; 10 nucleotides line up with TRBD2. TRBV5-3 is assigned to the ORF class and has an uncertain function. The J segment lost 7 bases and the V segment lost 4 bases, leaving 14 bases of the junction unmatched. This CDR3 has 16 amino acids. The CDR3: CARSPKPAGGKGEQYF. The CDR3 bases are TGTGCCAGAAGCCCTAAGCCAGCGGGGGGGAAAGGGGAGCAGTACTTC.

CDR3 DNA sequence: TGTGCCAGCAGCCCCCGGGGGGGCGGCACAGATACGCAGTATTTT. Amino acid sequence: CASSPRGGGTDTQYF. The chain carries TRBV7-9 and TRBJ2-3; 8 bases align to TRBD2. There are 15 residues in the CDR3. With V trimmed by 5 bases and J by 1 base, 5 bases remained unmatched. The germline CDR1 and CDR2 sequences are SEHNR and FQNEAQ (reference sequence).

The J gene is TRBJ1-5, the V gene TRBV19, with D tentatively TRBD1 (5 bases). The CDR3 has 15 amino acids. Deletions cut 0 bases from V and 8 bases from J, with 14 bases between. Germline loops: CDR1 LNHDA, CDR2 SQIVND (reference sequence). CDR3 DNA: TGTGCCAGTAGTATAGATGGGCGACAGTCCGAGCCCCAGCATTTT. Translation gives CASSIDGRQSEPQHF.

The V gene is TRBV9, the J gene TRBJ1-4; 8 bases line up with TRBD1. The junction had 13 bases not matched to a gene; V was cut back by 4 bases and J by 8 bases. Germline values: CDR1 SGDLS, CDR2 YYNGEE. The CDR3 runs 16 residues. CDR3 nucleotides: TGTGCCAGCAGCCGCGACAGGGGCGGGGGAACAGAAAAACTGTTTTTT. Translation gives CASSRDRGGGTEKLFF.

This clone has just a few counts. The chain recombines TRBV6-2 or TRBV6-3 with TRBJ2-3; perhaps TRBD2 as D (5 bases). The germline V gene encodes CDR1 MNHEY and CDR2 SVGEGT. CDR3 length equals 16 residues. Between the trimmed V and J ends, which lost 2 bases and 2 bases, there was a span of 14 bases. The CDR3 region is CASSYAGLISTDTQYF. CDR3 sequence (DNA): TGTGCCAGCAGTTACGCTGGACTCATCTCCACAGATACGCAGTATTTT.